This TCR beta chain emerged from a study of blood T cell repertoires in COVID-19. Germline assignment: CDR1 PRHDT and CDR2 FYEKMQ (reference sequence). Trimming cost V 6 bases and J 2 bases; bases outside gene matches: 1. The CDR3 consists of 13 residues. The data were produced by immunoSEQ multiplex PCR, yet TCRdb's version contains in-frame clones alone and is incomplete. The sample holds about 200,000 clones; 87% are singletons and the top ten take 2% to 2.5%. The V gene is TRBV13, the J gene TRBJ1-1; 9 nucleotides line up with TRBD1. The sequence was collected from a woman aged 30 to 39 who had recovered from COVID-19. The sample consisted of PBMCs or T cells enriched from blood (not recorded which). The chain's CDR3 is CASRDRGNTEAFF. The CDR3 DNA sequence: TGTGCCAGCAGGGACAGGGGTAACACTGAAGCTTTCTTT.